This T cell receptor (beta chain) derives from a study of cytotoxic CD8 clonotypes in ibrutinib-treated CLL. About the research overall: Average yields of 255,043 productive templates and 94,082 productive rearrangements characterized the samples. Study conclusions and caveats: Clonality climbed at ibrutinib response, then dropped toward baseline at progression.

Cryopreserved PBMCs were the source of around 2 micrograms of genomic DNA, which went to TCR beta libraries. As for this clone: Its antigen is not identified.

CDR3 length: 14 amino acids. The germline V and J ends were trimmed by 0 bases and 3 bases, with 9 bases remaining between them. Germline V gives CDR1 MNHEY, CDR2 SMNVEV (reference sequence). Libraries were prepared by immunoSEQ multiplex PCR; TCRdb keeps only in-frame clonotypes and omits some of them. The table has 250,000 to 350,000 clones, 76% seen once. The sample here was PBMCs, taken at disease progression, from a patient treated with ibrutinib. The V and J genes are TRBV27 and TRBJ2-7, with D maybe TRBD1 (6 bases). This clonotype originated in a human donor with chronic lymphocytic leukemia. The CDR3 loop is CASSLSGQHYEQYF. For the CDR3, the DNA is TGTGCCAGCAGTTTATCAGGACAGCACTACGAGCAGTACTTC.